One TCR beta chain is described in this entry. The target antigen is unknown. This entry comes from a study of human T cells and chemical hapten exposure. Study context: Variability of per-sample TCR yields stemmed mainly from small differences in pooled library volume. Study outcomes and limitations: High-frequency TCRs, those above 1 in 1000, stayed the same after DPC sensitization.

Germline V gene data show CDR1 as MNHNS and CDR2 as SASEGT. The length of the CDR3 is 15 residues. V shed 4 bases, J shed 4 bases, and the junction held 5 bases outside the gene matches. Before extraction, the whole blood was not fractionated, and total RNA was taken from it. Individual cDNA molecules had unique molecular identifiers attached to them by the library. Original analysis: Across samples, TCR counts had a median of about 100,000 and ranged from about 23,224 to 700,000. TCRdb re-called the 5' RACE reads with MiXCR, one entry per CDR3 protein. The V and J calls and clone size are TCRdb's, not the authors'. The sample records about 120,000 distinct CDR3 sequences, roughly 19% being singletons.

The chain combines TRBV6-1 with TRBJ2-1, with 9 positions matching TRBD1. This TCR was recovered from a human donor in good health. CDR3 DNA: TGTGCCAGCAGTGGTTCCGGGACAGGGTACAATGAGCAGTTCTTC. Protein product: CASSGSGTGYNEQFF.